The rows below give T cell receptor beta chains drawn from one sample of a study of blood T cell repertoires in COVID-19. Sequencing used immunoSEQ multiplex PCR; TCRdb keeps in-frame clones, though not all of them. The table shows a few hundred thousand clones, with roughly nine tenths occurring only once. The sequencing input was peripheral blood. The receptors here all came from a woman aged 40 to 55 who had recovered from COVID-19. CDR3s include the opening cysteine and the closing phenylalanine or tryptophan. D genes are given only for firm matches. Expanded clones get a size class; other rows say once, few or many, or leave the size out.

size	J	D	V	DNA	CDR3
.	TRBJ2-5	TRBD1	TRBV7-9	TGTGCCAGCAGCCCCCAGGCCCTGACAGGGGATGAGGGAGAGACCCAGTACTTC	CASSPQALTGDEGETQYF
.	TRBJ2-3	TRBD2	TRBV2	TGTGCCAGCAGTGTCTCGGGACTAGCGGAGCTCAGCACAGATACGCAGTATTTT	CASSVSGLAELSTDTQYF
.	TRBJ1-5	.	TRBV3-1/TRBV3-2	TGTGCCAGCAGCCAAGGAGGGATCGGCAATCAGCCCCAGCATTTT	CASSQGGIGNQPQHF
.	TRBJ2-7	.	TRBV27	TGTGCCAGCGCCGGGAGCGGTCTGGGGTACGAGCAGTACTTC	CASAGSGLGYEQYF
once	TRBJ2-1	TRBD2	TRBV11-2	TGTGCCAGCAGCTTAGTAGCGGGAGTCATCAATGAGCAGTTCTTC	CASSLVAGVINEQFF
.	TRBJ2-7	.	TRBV19	TGTGCCAGTAGTGCAGGGGTCTACGAGCAGTACTTC	CASSAGVYEQYF
.	TRBJ2-4	.	TRBV7-2	TGTGCCAGCAGCTCGGGCAGGGGTGGTAACATTCAGTACTTC	CASSSGRGGNIQYF
.	TRBJ2-5	TRBD2	TRBV24-1	TGTGCCACCAGGGCTAGCGGGCAAGAGACCCAGTACTTC	CATRASGQETQYF
.	TRBJ1-5	.	TRBV2	TGTGCCAGCACCCGAAGCGAGGGCAATCAGCCCCAGCATTTT	CASTRSEGNQPQHF
.	TRBJ2-7	.	TRBV5-4	TGTGCCAGCAGCTTGGGAGGTTTAGACTACGAGCAGTACTTC	CASSLGGLDYEQYF
.	TRBJ2-5	.	TRBV10-3	TGTGCCATCAGTGATGGGGGCACCCAAGAGACCCAGTACTTC	CAISDGGTQETQYF
.	TRBJ2-7	.	TRBV9	TGTGCCAGCAGCCCCCAGGGGAAGGGCTACGAGCAGTACTTC	CASSPQGKGYEQYF
.	TRBJ2-3	.	TRBV12-5	TGTGCTAGTGGTCTTGAGTTTCCCGCAGATACGCAGTATTTT	CASGLEFPADTQYF
.	TRBJ2-7	.	TRBV13	TGTGCCAGCAGCAAAGGAGGATACGAGCAGTACTTC	CASSKGGYEQYF
.	TRBJ1-5	TRBD1	TRBV13	TGTGCCAGCAGCCGCGGGACAGGGGGCTTCAATCAGCCCCAGCATTTT	CASSRGTGGFNQPQHF
.	TRBJ1-1	.	TRBV6-1	TGTGCCAGCAGTGAGTCACGGACTGAAGCTTTCTTT	CASSESRTEAFF
.	TRBJ1-2	.	TRBV7-8	TGTGCCAGCAGCTTGGGGGGTTATGAGGGCTACACCTTC	CASSLGGYEGYTF
.	TRBJ2-5	TRBD1	TRBV5-1	TGCGCCAGCAGCGTTGTTGGACAGGAAAAAGAGACCCAGTACTTC	CASSVVGQEKETQYF
.	TRBJ1-3	.	TRBV6-6	TGTGCCAGCAGTTTGAGGCAGAATGGAAACACCATATATTTT	CASSLRQNGNTIYF
.	TRBJ1-5	TRBD1	TRBV7-2	TGTGCCAGCAGCTTAGCTTATGGACAGGGGAATCAGCCCCAGCATTTT	CASSLAYGQGNQPQHF
.	TRBJ1-4	.	TRBV5-4	TGTGCCAGCAGCTTGGGAGTGGGAGGGGTGGAAAAACTGTTTTTT	CASSLGVGGVEKLFF
.	TRBJ2-1	.	TRBV10-1	TGCGCCAGCAGTGAGGTAGCGGCGTACAATGAGCAGTTCTTC	CASSEVAAYNEQFF
.	TRBJ2-1	.	TRBV4-1	TGCGCCAGCAGCCAAGATGGGGTAGGGGGTACGAGCTCCTACAATGAGCAGTTCTTC	CASSQDGVGGTSSYNEQFF
.	TRBJ2-1	TRBD2	TRBV6-2/TRBV6-3	TGTGCCAGCAGTTACCTCTACGGGCTAGCGGGAGCTCCGCTCAATGAGCAGTTCTTC	CASSYLYGLAGAPLNEQFF
.	TRBJ2-5	.	TRBV20-1	TGCAGTGCTATCCCCTCGGAGACCCAGTACTTC	CSAIPSETQYF
.	TRBJ2-4	.	TRBV29-1	TGCAGCGTTGTCCTAAACATTCAGTACTTC	CSVVLNIQYF
.	TRBJ2-1	.	TRBV7-2	TGTGCCAGCAGCAAGGGGGTAGGGTCCTACAATGAGCAGTTCTTC	CASSKGVGSYNEQFF